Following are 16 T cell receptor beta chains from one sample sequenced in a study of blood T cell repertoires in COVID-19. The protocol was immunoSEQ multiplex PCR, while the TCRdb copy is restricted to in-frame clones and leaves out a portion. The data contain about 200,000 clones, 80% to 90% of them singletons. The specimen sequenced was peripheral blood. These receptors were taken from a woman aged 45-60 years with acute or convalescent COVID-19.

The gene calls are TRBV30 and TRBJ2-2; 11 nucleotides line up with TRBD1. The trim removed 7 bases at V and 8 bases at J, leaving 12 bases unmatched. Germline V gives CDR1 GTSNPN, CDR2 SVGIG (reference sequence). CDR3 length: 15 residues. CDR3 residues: CAFLSGQGVTGELFF. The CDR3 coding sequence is TGTGCCTTTTTATCGGGACAGGGGGTGACGGGGGAGCTGTTTTTT.

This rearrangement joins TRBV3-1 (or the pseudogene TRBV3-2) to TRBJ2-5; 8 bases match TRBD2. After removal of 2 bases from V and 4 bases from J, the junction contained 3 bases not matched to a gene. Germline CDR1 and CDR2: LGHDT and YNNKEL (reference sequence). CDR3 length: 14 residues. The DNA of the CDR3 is TGTGCCAGCAGCCAACGCGGGGGGCCAGAGACCCAGTACTTC. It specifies CASSQRGGPETQYF.

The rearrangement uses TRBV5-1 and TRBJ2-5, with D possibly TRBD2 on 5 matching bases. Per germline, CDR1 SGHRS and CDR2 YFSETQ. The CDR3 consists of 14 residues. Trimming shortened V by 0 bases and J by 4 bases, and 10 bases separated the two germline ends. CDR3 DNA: TGCGCCAGCAGCTTGGCTTCCAGCGGAGAGACCCAGTACTTC. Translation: CASSLASSGETQYF.

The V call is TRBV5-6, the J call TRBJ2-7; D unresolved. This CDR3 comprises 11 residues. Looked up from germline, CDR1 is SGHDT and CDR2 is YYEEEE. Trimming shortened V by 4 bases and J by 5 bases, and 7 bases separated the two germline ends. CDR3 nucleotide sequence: TGTGCCAGCAGCCTAAACCACGAGCAGTACTTC. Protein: CASSLNHEQYF.

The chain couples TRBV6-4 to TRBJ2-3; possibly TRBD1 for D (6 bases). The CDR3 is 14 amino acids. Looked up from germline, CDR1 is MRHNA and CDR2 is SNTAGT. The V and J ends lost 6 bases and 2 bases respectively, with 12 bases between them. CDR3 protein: CASSEGTHTDTQYF. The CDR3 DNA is TGTGCCAGCAGCGAAGGGACACACACAGATACGCAGTATTTT.

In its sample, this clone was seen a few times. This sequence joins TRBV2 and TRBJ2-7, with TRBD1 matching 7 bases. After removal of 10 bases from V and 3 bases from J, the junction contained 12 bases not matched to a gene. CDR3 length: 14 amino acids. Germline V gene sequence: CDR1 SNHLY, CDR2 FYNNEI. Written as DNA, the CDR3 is TGTGCCACCAACCAGGAGACAGGGCTCTACGAGCAGTACTTC. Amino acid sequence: CATNQETGLYEQYF.

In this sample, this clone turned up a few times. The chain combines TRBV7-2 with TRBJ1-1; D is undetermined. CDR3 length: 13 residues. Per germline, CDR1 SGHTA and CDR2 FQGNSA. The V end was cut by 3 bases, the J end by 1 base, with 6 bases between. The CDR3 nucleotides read TGTGCCAGCAGCTTTATAGAGAACACTGAAGCTTTCTTT. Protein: CASSFIENTEAFF.

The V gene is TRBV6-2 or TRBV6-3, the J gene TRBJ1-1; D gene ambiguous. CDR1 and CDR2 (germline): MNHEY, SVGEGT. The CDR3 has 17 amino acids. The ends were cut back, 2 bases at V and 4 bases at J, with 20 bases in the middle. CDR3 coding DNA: TGTGCCAGCAGTTACCCCAACCCGGGGTGGTGGGGCACTGAAGCTTTCTTT. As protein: CASSYPNPGWWGTEAFF.

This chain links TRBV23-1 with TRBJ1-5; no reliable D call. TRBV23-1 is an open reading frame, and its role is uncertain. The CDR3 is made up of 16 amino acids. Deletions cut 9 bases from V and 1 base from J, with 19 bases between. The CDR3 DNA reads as TGCGCCAGACCTAGATTGCGAGAGACGAGCAATCAGCCCCAGCATTTT. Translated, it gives CARPRLRETSNQPQHF.

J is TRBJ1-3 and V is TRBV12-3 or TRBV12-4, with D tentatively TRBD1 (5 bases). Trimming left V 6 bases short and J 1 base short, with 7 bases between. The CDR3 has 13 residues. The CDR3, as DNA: TGTGCCAGCAGGGGGGGGTCTGGAAACACCATATATTTT. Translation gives CASRGGSGNTIYF.

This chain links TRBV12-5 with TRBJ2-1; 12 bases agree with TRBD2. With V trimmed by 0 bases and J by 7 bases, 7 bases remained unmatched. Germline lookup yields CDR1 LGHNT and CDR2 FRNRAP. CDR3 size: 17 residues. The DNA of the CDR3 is TGTGCTAGTGGTTTGGTAACGACTAGCGGGAGTTGGAATGAGCAGTTCTTC. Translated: CASGLVTTSGSWNEQFF.

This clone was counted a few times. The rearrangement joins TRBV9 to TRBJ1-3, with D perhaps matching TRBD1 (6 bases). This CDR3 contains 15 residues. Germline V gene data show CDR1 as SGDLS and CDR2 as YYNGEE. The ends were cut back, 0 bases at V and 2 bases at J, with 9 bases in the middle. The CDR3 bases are TGTGCCAGCAGCGTAGACCAGGGGACTGGAAACACCATATATTTT. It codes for CASSVDQGTGNTIYF.

The CDR3: CASSLAGAGEQYF. The CDR3 DNA follows: TGTGCCAGCAGCTTAGCGGGAGCGGGGGAGCAGTACTTC. The rearrangement uses TRBV7-8 and TRBJ2-7; 7 bases fit TRBD2. This CDR3 has 13 residues. Germline-derived CDR1 and CDR2 are SGHVS and FQNEAQ. The V segment lost 0 bases and the J segment 7 bases; nucleotides outside the gene matches: 3.

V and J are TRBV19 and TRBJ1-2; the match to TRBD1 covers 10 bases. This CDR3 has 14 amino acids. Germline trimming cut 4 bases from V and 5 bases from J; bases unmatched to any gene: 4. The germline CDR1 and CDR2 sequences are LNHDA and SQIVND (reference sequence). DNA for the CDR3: TGTGCCAGTAGTAGGGACAGGGGCCAATATGGCTACACCTTC. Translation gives CASSRDRGQYGYTF. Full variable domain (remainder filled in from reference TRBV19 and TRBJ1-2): DGGITQSPKYLFRKEGQNVTLSCEQNLNHDAMYWYRQDPGQGLRLIYYSQIVNDFQKGDIAEGYSVSREKKESFPLTVTSAQKNPTAFYLCASSRDRGQYGYTFGSGTRLTVV.

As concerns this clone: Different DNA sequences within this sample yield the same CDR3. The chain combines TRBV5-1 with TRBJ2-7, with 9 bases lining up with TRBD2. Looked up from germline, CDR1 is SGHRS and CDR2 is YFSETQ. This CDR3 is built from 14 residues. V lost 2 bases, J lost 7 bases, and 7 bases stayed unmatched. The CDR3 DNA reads TGCGCCAGCAGCTTCAGCGGGGCGGGGGGGGAGCAGTACTTC. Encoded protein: CASSFSGAGGEQYF.

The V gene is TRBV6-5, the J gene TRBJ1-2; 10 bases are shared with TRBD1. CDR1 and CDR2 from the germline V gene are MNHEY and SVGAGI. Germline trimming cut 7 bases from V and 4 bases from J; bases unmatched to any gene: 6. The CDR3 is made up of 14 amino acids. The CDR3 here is CASTRTGGSYGYTF. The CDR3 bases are TGTGCCAGCACCAGGACAGGGGGGAGCTATGGCTACACCTTC.